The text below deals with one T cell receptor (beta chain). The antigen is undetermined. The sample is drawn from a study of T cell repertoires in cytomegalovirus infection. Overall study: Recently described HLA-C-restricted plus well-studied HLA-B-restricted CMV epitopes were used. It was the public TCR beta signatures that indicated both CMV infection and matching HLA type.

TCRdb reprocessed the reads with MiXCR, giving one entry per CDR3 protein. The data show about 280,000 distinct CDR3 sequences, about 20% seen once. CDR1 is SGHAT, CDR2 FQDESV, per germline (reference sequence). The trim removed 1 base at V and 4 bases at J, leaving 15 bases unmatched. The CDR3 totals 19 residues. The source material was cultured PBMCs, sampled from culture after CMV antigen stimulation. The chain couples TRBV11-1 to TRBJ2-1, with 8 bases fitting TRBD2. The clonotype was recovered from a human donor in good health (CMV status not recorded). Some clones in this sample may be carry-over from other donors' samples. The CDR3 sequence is CASSLGDLLWREVYNEQFF. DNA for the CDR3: TGTGCCAGCAGCTTAGGAGACCTTTTGTGGCGGGAGGTTTACAATGAGCAGTTCTTC.